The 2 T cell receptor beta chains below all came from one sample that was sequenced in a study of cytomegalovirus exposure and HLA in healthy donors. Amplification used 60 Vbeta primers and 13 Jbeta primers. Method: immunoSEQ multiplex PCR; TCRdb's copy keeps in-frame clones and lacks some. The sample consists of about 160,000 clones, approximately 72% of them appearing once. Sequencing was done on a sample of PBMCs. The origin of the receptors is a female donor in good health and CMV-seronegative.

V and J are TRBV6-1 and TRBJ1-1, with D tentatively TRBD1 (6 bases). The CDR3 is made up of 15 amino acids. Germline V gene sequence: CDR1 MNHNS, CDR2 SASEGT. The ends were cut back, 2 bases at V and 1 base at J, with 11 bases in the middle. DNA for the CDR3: TGTGCCAGCAGTGAATCAACAGGGAGGAACACTGAAGCTTTCTTT. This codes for CASSESTGRNTEAFF.

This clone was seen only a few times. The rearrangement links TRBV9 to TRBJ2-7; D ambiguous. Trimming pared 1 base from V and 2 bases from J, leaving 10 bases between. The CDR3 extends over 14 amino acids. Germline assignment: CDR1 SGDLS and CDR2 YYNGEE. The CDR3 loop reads CASSVQDRPYEQYF. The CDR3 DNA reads TGTGCCAGCAGCGTACAGGATCGGCCCTACGAGCAGTACTTC.